This T cell receptor (beta chain) derives from a study of cytomegalovirus exposure and HLA in healthy donors. The CDR3 has 17 amino acids. Trimming stripped 5 bases from V and 0 bases from J, with 18 bases between. Germline V gene data show CDR1 as SGHTA and CDR2 as FQGTGA. This table comes from immunoSEQ multiplex PCR, and its TCRdb copy is limited to in-frame clones, with some not included. The table lists about 98,000 clones, roughly 87% of them singletons. Material for sequencing was PBMCs. The sequence came from a man between 18 and 35 years old in good health and CMV-seropositive. The rearrangement uses TRBV7-3 and TRBJ2-3, with D perhaps matching TRBD2 (7 bases). CDR3 region: CASSPTSAGASTDTQYF. The CDR3 DNA is TGTGCCAGCAGCCCCACCTCGGCGGGGGCCAGCACAGATACGCAGTATTTT.